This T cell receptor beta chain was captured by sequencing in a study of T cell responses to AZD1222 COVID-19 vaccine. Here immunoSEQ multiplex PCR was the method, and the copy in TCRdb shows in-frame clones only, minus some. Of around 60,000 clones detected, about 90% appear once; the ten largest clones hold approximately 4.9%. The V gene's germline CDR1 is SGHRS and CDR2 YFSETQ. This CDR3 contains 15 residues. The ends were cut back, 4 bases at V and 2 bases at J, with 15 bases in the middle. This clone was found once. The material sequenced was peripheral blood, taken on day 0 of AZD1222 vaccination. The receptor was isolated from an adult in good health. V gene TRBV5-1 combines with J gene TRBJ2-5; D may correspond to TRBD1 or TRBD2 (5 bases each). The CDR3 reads CASSITGAYQETQYF. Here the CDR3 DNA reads TGCGCCAGCAGCATCACCGGGGCCTATCAAGAGACCCAGTACTTC.